A selection of T cell receptor beta chains follows, all from one sample in a study of blood T cell repertoires in COVID-19. Produced via immunoSEQ multiplex PCR; TCRdb's table is partial and in-frame only. The repertoire holds 150,000 to 200,000 clones, with approximately 84% as singletons. Sequencing was done on a sample of peripheral blood. Receptor source: a man between 40 and 49 years old who had recovered from COVID-19. Both conserved end residues are trimmed from each CDR3.

v_call	j_call	cdr3_aa
TRBV20-1	TRBJ2-3	SASRSTGGHTDTQY
TRBV15	TRBJ2-5	ATSRDLAGGEETQY
TRBV6-4	TRBJ2-7	ARIGGGSSSYEQY
TRBV7-9	TRBJ2-1	ASILVNEQF
TRBV28	TRBJ1-2	ASSPSGGAEINYGYT
TRBV5-5	TRBJ1-1	ASSLSLSVNTEAF
TRBV19	TRBJ2-1	ASSIVETGGVDEQF
TRBV19	TRBJ2-5	ASSILATQETQY
TRBV29-1	TRBJ2-7	SAGTGGYEQY
TRBV9	TRBJ2-1	ASSVGAGSYNEQF
TRBV25-1	TRBJ2-5	ASSPGTGGFGETQY
TRBV5-5	TRBJ2-2	ASSLTRDRVTGELF
TRBV7-8	TRBJ1-6	ASSFRGSGSYNSPLH
TRBV4-3	TRBJ1-2	ASSQDSTGGNYGYT
TRBV6-5	TRBJ1-2	ASEPGTAYGYT
TRBV7-9	TRBJ2-5	ASSKTGTQETQY
TRBV11-3	TRBJ2-7	ASSLGGQGINEQY
TRBV2	TRBJ1-6	ASSARSGGNSPLH
TRBV4-3	TRBJ2-7	ASSHDRVTYEQY
TRBV5-1	TRBJ2-1	ASSLIGSEQF
TRBV28	TRBJ2-3	ASTTTSGTDTQY
TRBV11-3	TRBJ2-5	ASSPGFGRETQY
TRBV9	TRBJ2-7	ASSVTGTEEAYEQY
TRBV30	TRBJ2-7	AWSAPTGSYEQY
TRBV9	TRBJ1-5	ASSAGQVGNQPQH
TRBV6-5	TRBJ2-7	ASSPRDRGREQY
TRBV7-2	TRBJ1-2	ASSGLFGTGNGYT